A selection of T cell receptor beta chains follows, all from one sample in a study of cytomegalovirus exposure and HLA in healthy donors. Sequencing used immunoSEQ multiplex PCR; TCRdb keeps in-frame clones, though not all of them. The sample records about 200,000 clones, over 70% being singletons. Specimen: PBMCs. These receptors originate from a man in his thirties or forties in good health and CMV-seronegative. Both conserved end residues are part of each CDR3. The order of the fields is clone size, V gene, D gene, J gene, CDR3 protein, CDR3 DNA. A D gene is named only where the DNA matches it firmly. The size of a clone is reported for some rows only, either as once, few or many, or as a class for expanded clones.

clone size: .; V gene: TRBV4-1; D gene: TRBD1; J gene: TRBJ1-4; CDR3 protein: CASSQVSLSTGSNEKLFF; CDR3 DNA: TGCGCCAGCAGCCAGGTATCGCTGTCGACAGGGAGTAATGAAAAACTGTTTTTT
clone size: .; V gene: TRBV4-3; D gene: .; J gene: TRBJ1-2; CDR3 protein: CASSLGQGRVGYAF; CDR3 DNA: TGCGCCAGCAGCCTGGGGCAGGGGCGAGTTGGCTACGCCTTC
clone size: .; V gene: TRBV28; D gene: TRBD1; J gene: TRBJ1-2; CDR3 protein: CATLRGRGIQGYTF; CDR3 DNA: TGTGCCACCTTAAGGGGGCGCGGGATTCAAGGCTACACCTTC
clone size: .; V gene: TRBV6-1; D gene: TRBD1; J gene: TRBJ1-2; CDR3 protein: CASSDPTGDGGYTF; CDR3 DNA: TGTGCCAGCAGTGACCCGACAGGGGACGGTGGCTACACCTTC
clone size: .; V gene: TRBV10-3; D gene: .; J gene: TRBJ2-1; CDR3 protein: CAISAQATSYNEQFF; CDR3 DNA: TGTGCCATCAGTGCACAGGCCACCTCCTACAATGAGCAGTTCTTC
clone size: .; V gene: TRBV7-8; D gene: TRBD1; J gene: TRBJ1-2; CDR3 protein: CASSLATRDSYGYTF; CDR3 DNA: TGTGCCAGCAGCTTAGCTACGCGGGACAGTTATGGCTACACCTTC
clone size: few; V gene: TRBV5-1; D gene: .; J gene: TRBJ1-6; CDR3 protein: CASSKEGSNSPLHF; CDR3 DNA: TGCGCCAGCAGCAAGGAGGGTAGTAATTCACCCCTCCACTTT
clone size: .; V gene: TRBV4-3; D gene: .; J gene: TRBJ1-5; CDR3 protein: CASSQESGQPQHF; CDR3 DNA: TGCGCCAGCAGCCAAGAAAGCGGGCAGCCCCAGCATTTT
clone size: .; V gene: TRBV5-6; D gene: .; J gene: TRBJ2-5; CDR3 protein: CASRERARARETQYF; CDR3 DNA: TGTGCCAGCAGGGAGCGGGCTAGGGCCCGGGAGACCCAGTACTTC
clone size: .; V gene: TRBV19; D gene: TRBD1; J gene: TRBJ2-3; CDR3 protein: CASRAGGSDTQYF; CDR3 DNA: TGTGCCAGTCGAGCAGGGGGCTCAGATACGCAGTATTTT
clone size: few; V gene: TRBV28; D gene: .; J gene: TRBJ2-2; CDR3 protein: CASRGSTGELFF; CDR3 DNA: TGTGCCAGCAGAGGGAGCACCGGGGAGCTGTTTTTT
clone size: .; V gene: TRBV27; D gene: TRBD2; J gene: TRBJ2-3; CDR3 protein: CASSSLAGVGDTQYF; CDR3 DNA: TGTGCCAGCAGTTCCCTAGCGGGAGTCGGGGATACGCAGTATTTT
clone size: .; V gene: TRBV4-3; D gene: .; J gene: TRBJ2-5; CDR3 protein: CASSQEGATIQETQYF; CDR3 DNA: TGCGCCAGCAGCCAAGAGGGGGCAACGATCCAAGAGACCCAGTACTTC
clone size: .; V gene: TRBV6-5; D gene: .; J gene: TRBJ1-1; CDR3 protein: CASRRGANTEAFF; CDR3 DNA: TGTGCCAGCAGGCGGGGGGCGAACACTGAAGCTTTCTTT
clone size: .; V gene: TRBV11-1; D gene: .; J gene: TRBJ2-7; CDR3 protein: CASSLAAETLDHEQYF; CDR3 DNA: TGTGCCAGCAGCTTAGCGGCCGAGACATTGGATCACGAGCAGTACTTC
clone size: .; V gene: TRBV13; D gene: TRBD2; J gene: TRBJ2-1; CDR3 protein: CASRRGEGRVEQFF; CDR3 DNA: TGTGCCAGCAGACGAGGGGAGGGGAGGGTTGAGCAGTTCTTC
clone size: once; V gene: TRBV6-6; D gene: .; J gene: TRBJ2-1; CDR3 protein: CASSYGGRTYNEQFF; CDR3 DNA: TGTGCCAGCAGTTACGGAGGGAGAACCTACAATGAGCAGTTCTTC
clone size: .; V gene: TRBV6-1; D gene: TRBD1; J gene: TRBJ2-7; CDR3 protein: CASSDTGTGGREQYF; CDR3 DNA: TGTGCCAGCAGTGACACCGGGACAGGGGGCCGCGAGCAGTACTTC
clone size: .; V gene: TRBV6-6; D gene: TRBD1; J gene: TRBJ1-2; CDR3 protein: CASRTQGARGYTF; CDR3 DNA: TGTGCCAGCAGAACTCAGGGGGCTAGAGGCTACACCTTC
clone size: once; V gene: TRBV19; D gene: TRBD2; J gene: TRBJ2-1; CDR3 protein: CASSMGLAGRLLAYNEQFF; CDR3 DNA: TGTGCCAGTAGTATGGGACTAGCGGGGCGGCTCCTCGCCTACAATGAGCAGTTCTTC
clone size: .; V gene: TRBV4-2; D gene: TRBD1; J gene: TRBJ2-7; CDR3 protein: CASSQESQGQGAYEQYF; CDR3 DNA: TGTGCCAGCAGCCAAGAAAGCCAGGGACAGGGGGCTTACGAGCAGTACTTC
clone size: .; V gene: TRBV5-6; D gene: TRBD1; J gene: TRBJ2-7; CDR3 protein: CASSLWDRRSYEQYF; CDR3 DNA: TGTGCCAGCAGCCTTTGGGACAGGAGATCCTACGAGCAGTACTTC
clone size: .; V gene: TRBV5-1; D gene: .; J gene: TRBJ2-7; CDR3 protein: CASSWDSGTAYEQYF; CDR3 DNA: TGCGCCAGCAGCTGGGATAGCGGGACAGCCTACGAGCAGTACTTC
clone size: .; V gene: TRBV5-1; D gene: .; J gene: TRBJ2-7; CDR3 protein: CASSLEDSIYEQYF; CDR3 DNA: TGCGCCAGCAGCTTGGAAGACAGCATCTACGAGCAGTACTTC
clone size: .; V gene: TRBV5-4; D gene: TRBD2; J gene: TRBJ2-1; CDR3 protein: CASTDEGSGGLNEQFF; CDR3 DNA: TGTGCCAGCACCGATGAGGGGTCGGGGGGGCTCAATGAGCAGTTCTTC
clone size: few; V gene: TRBV19; D gene: .; J gene: TRBJ2-6; CDR3 protein: CASKGVGSGANVLTF; CDR3 DNA: TGTGCCAGTAAGGGGGTGGGCTCTGGGGCCAACGTCCTGACTTTC
clone size: .; V gene: TRBV4-1; D gene: TRBD2; J gene: TRBJ2-5; CDR3 protein: CASSPGGTEYQETQYF; CDR3 DNA: TGCGCCAGCAGCCCCGGGGGGACCGAGTACCAAGAGACCCAGTACTTC
clone size: .; V gene: TRBV30; D gene: TRBD1; J gene: TRBJ1-2; CDR3 protein: CAWSIAGGVGYTF; CDR3 DNA: TGTGCCTGGAGTATCGCAGGGGGCGTCGGCTACACCTTC
clone size: .; V gene: TRBV7-9; D gene: .; J gene: TRBJ1-1; CDR3 protein: CSSSFPGTEAFF; CDR3 DNA: TGTTCCAGCAGCTTTCCAGGAACTGAAGCTTTCTTT
clone size: .; V gene: TRBV2; D gene: .; J gene: TRBJ1-4; CDR3 protein: CATQRGPKGEKLFF; CDR3 DNA: TGTGCCACTCAGAGAGGGCCCAAGGGAGAAAAACTGTTTTTT
clone size: .; V gene: TRBV2; D gene: .; J gene: TRBJ2-7; CDR3 protein: CASSQKWGSSYEQYF; CDR3 DNA: TGTGCCAGCAGCCAAAAATGGGGCAGTTCCTACGAGCAGTACTTC
clone size: .; V gene: TRBV27; D gene: .; J gene: TRBJ2-2; CDR3 protein: CASSFGTGELFF; CDR3 DNA: TGTGCCAGCAGTTTCGGTACCGGGGAGCTGTTTTTT
clone size: .; V gene: TRBV27; D gene: .; J gene: TRBJ2-7; CDR3 protein: CASSLQADYEQYF; CDR3 DNA: TGTGCCAGCAGTTTGCAAGCGGACTACGAGCAGTACTTC
clone size: .; V gene: TRBV28; D gene: TRBD1; J gene: TRBJ2-7; CDR3 protein: CASSLWGTGAFSSYEQYF; CDR3 DNA: TGTGCCAGCAGTTTATGGGGGACAGGTGCTTTTTCGTCCTACGAGCAGTACTTC
clone size: .; V gene: TRBV6-1; D gene: .; J gene: TRBJ2-3; CDR3 protein: CASSASPGFSHTDTQYF; CDR3 DNA: TGTGCCAGCAGTGCGTCCCCAGGGTTCAGTCACACAGATACGCAGTATTTT
clone size: .; V gene: TRBV6-5; D gene: .; J gene: TRBJ2-2; CDR3 protein: CASSYSTTNTGELFF; CDR3 DNA: TGTGCCAGCAGTTACTCGACAACGAACACCGGGGAGCTGTTTTTT
clone size: .; V gene: TRBV4-1; D gene: .; J gene: TRBJ1-3; CDR3 protein: CASSQAGYRNTIYF; CDR3 DNA: TGCGCCAGCAGCCAAGCAGGGTATAGAAACACCATATATTTT
clone size: .; V gene: TRBV4-2; D gene: .; J gene: TRBJ1-4; CDR3 protein: CASSPGAAPNEKLFF; CDR3 DNA: TGTGCCAGCAGCCCTGGGGCAGCTCCTAATGAAAAACTGTTTTTT
clone size: .; V gene: TRBV27; D gene: TRBD2; J gene: TRBJ2-1; CDR3 protein: CASSSRLTLAGVIGEQFF; CDR3 DNA: TGTGCCAGCAGTTCCCGGCTAACCTTAGCGGGGGTAATCGGTGAGCAGTTCTTC
clone size: .; V gene: TRBV5-1; D gene: .; J gene: TRBJ2-7; CDR3 protein: CASSVRQTFGYSEQYF; CDR3 DNA: TGCGCCAGCAGCGTAAGACAGACGTTTGGGTATAGCGAGCAGTACTTC
clone size: .; V gene: TRBV19; D gene: .; J gene: TRBJ2-7; CDR3 protein: CASANGQGLRPFHEQYF; CDR3 DNA: TGTGCCAGTGCAAACGGTCAGGGGCTTCGGCCTTTTCACGAGCAGTACTTC
clone size: .; V gene: TRBV29-1; D gene: .; J gene: TRBJ2-5; CDR3 protein: CSVLFGTAQETQYF; CDR3 DNA: TGCAGCGTCCTCTTTGGGACTGCCCAAGAGACCCAGTACTTC
clone size: .; V gene: TRBV25-1; D gene: TRBD2; J gene: TRBJ2-7; CDR3 protein: CASSDQPGLAGYEQYF; CDR3 DNA: TGTGCCAGCAGTGACCAGCCGGGACTAGCGGGCTACGAGCAGTACTTC
clone size: .; V gene: TRBV5-1; D gene: TRBD1; J gene: TRBJ1-5; CDR3 protein: CASSRTGASNQPQHF; CDR3 DNA: TGCGCCAGCAGCAGGACAGGGGCCAGCAATCAGCCCCAGCATTTT
clone size: .; V gene: TRBV2; D gene: .; J gene: TRBJ1-5; CDR3 protein: CASSAATGGVTQPQHF; CDR3 DNA: TGTGCCAGCAGTGCGGCTACCGGGGGTGTTACTCAGCCCCAGCATTTT
clone size: .; V gene: TRBV14; D gene: .; J gene: TRBJ2-1; CDR3 protein: CASSQAEGASYNEQFF; CDR3 DNA: TGTGCCAGCAGCCAAGCGGAGGGGGCCTCGTACAATGAGCAGTTCTTC
clone size: once; V gene: TRBV6-6; D gene: TRBD1; J gene: TRBJ1-1; CDR3 protein: CASSWDRGNTEAFF; CDR3 DNA: TGTGCCAGCAGCTGGGACAGAGGAAACACTGAAGCTTTCTTT
clone size: .; V gene: TRBV9; D gene: TRBD2; J gene: TRBJ2-3; CDR3 protein: CASSVLPGLAGSDTQYF; CDR3 DNA: TGTGCCAGCAGCGTGCTTCCGGGACTAGCGGGATCAGATACGCAGTATTTT
clone size: .; V gene: TRBV6-1; D gene: TRBD1; J gene: TRBJ1-5; CDR3 protein: CASSEARQGRVGGLRSNQPQHF; CDR3 DNA: TGTGCCAGCAGTGAAGCGAGACAGGGACGGGTTGGCGGGTTGCGTAGCAATCAGCCCCAGCATTTT
clone size: .; V gene: TRBV5-1; D gene: .; J gene: TRBJ2-7; CDR3 protein: CASSLLAYEQYF; CDR3 DNA: TGCGCCAGCAGCTTGCTTGCCTACGAGCAGTACTTC
clone size: .; V gene: TRBV7-2; D gene: .; J gene: TRBJ1-1; CDR3 protein: CASSLSGRYTEAFF; CDR3 DNA: TGTGCCAGCAGCTTATCCGGGAGGTACACTGAAGCTTTCTTT
clone size: .; V gene: TRBV6-5; D gene: TRBD2; J gene: TRBJ2-1; CDR3 protein: CASAWPGGNEQFF; CDR3 DNA: TGTGCCAGTGCCTGGCCGGGAGGCAATGAGCAGTTCTTC
clone size: .; V gene: TRBV7-9; D gene: .; J gene: TRBJ2-6; CDR3 protein: CASSLTGSGANVLTF; CDR3 DNA: TGTGCCAGCAGTTTGACAGGCTCTGGGGCCAACGTCCTGACTTTC
clone size: .; V gene: TRBV28; D gene: TRBD1; J gene: TRBJ1-1; CDR3 protein: CASSLPGQVGTEAFF; CDR3 DNA: TGTGCCAGCAGTTTACCCGGACAGGTGGGCACTGAAGCTTTCTTT
clone size: .; V gene: TRBV5-4; D gene: TRBD1; J gene: TRBJ1-2; CDR3 protein: CASSFDRAYGYTF; CDR3 DNA: TGTGCCAGCAGTTTCGACAGGGCCTATGGCTACACCTTC
clone size: .; V gene: TRBV28; D gene: TRBD1; J gene: TRBJ1-6; CDR3 protein: CATSGGEGRGSPLHF; CDR3 DNA: TGTGCAACTTCAGGGGGCGAGGGACGGGGTTCACCCCTCCACTTT
clone size: .; V gene: TRBV28; D gene: TRBD2; J gene: TRBJ2-7; CDR3 protein: CASSLAGEHEQYF; CDR3 DNA: TGTGCCAGCAGTTTGGCGGGAGAACACGAGCAGTACTTC
clone size: .; V gene: TRBV5-5; D gene: .; J gene: TRBJ2-1; CDR3 protein: CASSSDRSYNEQFF; CDR3 DNA: TGTGCCAGCAGCTCTGACAGGTCCTACAATGAGCAGTTCTTC
clone size: .; V gene: TRBV27; D gene: TRBD2; J gene: TRBJ2-7; CDR3 protein: CASSLKTWGGEQYF; CDR3 DNA: TGTGCCAGCAGTTTGAAGACATGGGGGGGCGAGCAGTACTTC